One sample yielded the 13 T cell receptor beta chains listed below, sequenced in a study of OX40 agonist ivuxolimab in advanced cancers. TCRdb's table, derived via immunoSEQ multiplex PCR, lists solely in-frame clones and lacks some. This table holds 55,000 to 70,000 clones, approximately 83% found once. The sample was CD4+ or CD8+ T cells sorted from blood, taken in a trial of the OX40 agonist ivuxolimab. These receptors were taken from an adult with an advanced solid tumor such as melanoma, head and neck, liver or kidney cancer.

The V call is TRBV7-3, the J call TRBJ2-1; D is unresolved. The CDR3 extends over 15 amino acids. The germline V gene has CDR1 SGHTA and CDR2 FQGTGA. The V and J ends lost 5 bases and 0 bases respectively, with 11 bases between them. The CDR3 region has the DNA TGTGCCAGCAGCCCGAGGCCCAGCTCCTACAATGAGCAGTTCTTC. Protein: CASSPRPSSYNEQFF.

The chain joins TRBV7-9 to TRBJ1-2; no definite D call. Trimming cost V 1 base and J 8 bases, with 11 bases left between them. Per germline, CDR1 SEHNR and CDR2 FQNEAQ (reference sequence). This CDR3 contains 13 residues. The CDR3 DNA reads TGTGCCAGCAGCTTAGAACGGGGAGGCGGCTACACCTTC. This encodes CASSLERGGGYTF.

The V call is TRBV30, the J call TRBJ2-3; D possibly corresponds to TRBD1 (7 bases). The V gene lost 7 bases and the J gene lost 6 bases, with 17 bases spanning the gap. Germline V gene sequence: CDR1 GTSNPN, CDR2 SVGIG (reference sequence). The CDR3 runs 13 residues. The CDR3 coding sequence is TGTGCCTTCGAGCAGGGGGGCCCGGATACGCAGTATTTT. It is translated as CAFEQGGPDTQYF.

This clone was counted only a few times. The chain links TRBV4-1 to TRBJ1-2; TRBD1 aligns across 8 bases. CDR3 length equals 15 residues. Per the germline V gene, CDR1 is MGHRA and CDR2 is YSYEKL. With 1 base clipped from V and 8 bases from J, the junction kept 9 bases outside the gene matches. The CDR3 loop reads CASSQADRDYGGYTF. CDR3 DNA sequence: TGCGCCAGCAGCCAAGCGGACAGGGACTATGGGGGCTACACCTTC.

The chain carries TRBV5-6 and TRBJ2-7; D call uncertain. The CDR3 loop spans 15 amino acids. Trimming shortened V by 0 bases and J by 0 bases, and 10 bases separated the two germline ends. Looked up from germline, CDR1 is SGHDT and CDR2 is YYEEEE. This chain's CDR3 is CASSLATTLSYEQYF. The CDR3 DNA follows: TGTGCCAGCAGCTTGGCTACCACTCTCTCCTACGAGCAGTACTTC. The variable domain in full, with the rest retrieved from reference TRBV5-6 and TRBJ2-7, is DAGVTQSPTHLIKTRGQQVTLRCSPKSGHDTVSWYQQALGQGPQFIFQYYEEEERQRGNFPDRFSGHQFPNYSSELNVNALLLGDSALYLCASSLATTLSYEQYFGPGTRLTVT.

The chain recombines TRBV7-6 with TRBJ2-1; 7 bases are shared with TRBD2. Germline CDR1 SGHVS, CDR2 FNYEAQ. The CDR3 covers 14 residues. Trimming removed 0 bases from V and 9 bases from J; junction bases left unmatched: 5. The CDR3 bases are TGTGCCAGCAGCTTAGCGGGAGGGCGGGGTGAGCAGTTCTTC. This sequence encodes CASSLAGGRGEQFF.

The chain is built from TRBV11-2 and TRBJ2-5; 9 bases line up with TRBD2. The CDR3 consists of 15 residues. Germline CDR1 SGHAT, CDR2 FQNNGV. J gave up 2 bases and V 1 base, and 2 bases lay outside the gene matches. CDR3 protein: CASSLGLAGQETQYF. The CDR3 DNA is TGTGCCAGCAGCTTAGGGCTAGCGGGGCAAGAGACCCAGTACTTC. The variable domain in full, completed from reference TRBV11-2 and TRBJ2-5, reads EAGVAQSPRYKIIEKRQSVAFWCNPISGHATLYWYQQILGQGPKLLIQFQNNGVVDDSQLPKDRFSAERLKGVDSTLKIQPAKLEDSAVYLCASSLGLAGQETQYFGPGTRLLVL.

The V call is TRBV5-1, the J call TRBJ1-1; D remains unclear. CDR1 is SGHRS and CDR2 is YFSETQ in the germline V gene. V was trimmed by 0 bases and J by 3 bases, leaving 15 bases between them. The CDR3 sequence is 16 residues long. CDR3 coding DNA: TGCGCCAGCAGCTTGGAAGCAGGCTCTTCCTACACTGAAGCTTTCTTT. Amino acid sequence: CASSLEAGSSYTEAFF.

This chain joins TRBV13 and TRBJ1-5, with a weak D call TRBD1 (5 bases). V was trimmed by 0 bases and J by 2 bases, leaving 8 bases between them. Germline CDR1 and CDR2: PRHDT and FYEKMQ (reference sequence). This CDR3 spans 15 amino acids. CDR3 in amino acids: CASSLGDNGNQPQHF. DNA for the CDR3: TGTGCCAGCAGCTTAGGGGACAATGGCAATCAGCCCCAGCATTTT.

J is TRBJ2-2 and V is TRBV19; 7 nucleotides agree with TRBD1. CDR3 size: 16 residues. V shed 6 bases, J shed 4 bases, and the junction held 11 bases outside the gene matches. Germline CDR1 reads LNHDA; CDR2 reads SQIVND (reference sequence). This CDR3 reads CASSPTGAPSTGELFF. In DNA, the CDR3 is TGTGCCAGTAGCCCCACAGGGGCCCCTAGCACCGGGGAGCTGTTTTTT.

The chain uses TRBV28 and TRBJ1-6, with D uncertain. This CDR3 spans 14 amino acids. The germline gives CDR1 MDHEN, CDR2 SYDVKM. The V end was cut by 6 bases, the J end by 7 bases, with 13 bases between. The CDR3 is CASSALRWNSPLHF. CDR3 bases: TGTGCCAGCAGCGCCCTCAGGTGGAATTCACCCCTCCACTTT.

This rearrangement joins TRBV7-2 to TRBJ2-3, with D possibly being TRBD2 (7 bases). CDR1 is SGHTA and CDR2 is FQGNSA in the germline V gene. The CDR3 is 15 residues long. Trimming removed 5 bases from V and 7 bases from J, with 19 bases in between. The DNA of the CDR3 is TGTGCCAGCAGCCCCCGAGGCGGGGGCGTGAATACGCAGTATTTT. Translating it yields CASSPRGGGVNTQYF.

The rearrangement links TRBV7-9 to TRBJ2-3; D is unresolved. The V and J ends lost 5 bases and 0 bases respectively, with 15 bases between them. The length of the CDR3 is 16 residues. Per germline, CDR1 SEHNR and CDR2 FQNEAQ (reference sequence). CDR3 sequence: CASSGPGGDSTDTQYF. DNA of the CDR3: TGTGCCAGCAGCGGCCCCGGCGGAGATAGCACAGATACGCAGTATTTT.